One sample yielded the 27 T cell receptor beta chains listed below, sequenced in a study of T cells in Graves' hyperthyroidism and ophthalmopathy. TCR beta CDR3 region amplification was performed from RNA transcripts. First-round RT-PCR targeting the TCR CDR3 was performed with the HTBI primer set. Via MiXCR, TCRdb re-called the multiplex PCR reads, giving one row per CDR3 protein. The sample has hundreds of thousands of distinct CDR3 sequences; 15% to 17% are singletons. Sequenced material: blood. The receptors stem from a woman between 18 and 30 years old with Graves' hyperthyroidism that later progressed to Graves' ophthalmopathy.

This clonotype was picked up many times. This chain links TRBV28 with TRBJ2-1; D is possibly TRBD1 (6 bases). The V gene's germline CDR1 is MDHEN and CDR2 SYDVKM. The CDR3 is made up of 16 amino acids. Trimming took 1 base from V and 5 from J, leaving 15 bases between them. This CDR3 reads CASSLSTGKGDNEQFF. Here the CDR3 DNA reads TGTGCCAGCAGTTTATCCACAGGGAAGGGAGACAATGAGCAGTTCTTC.

This clonotype was counted only a few times. The V call is TRBV5-4, the J call TRBJ2-7, with 7 bases identical to TRBD2. The junction had 8 bases not matched to a gene; V was cut back by 0 bases and J by 2 bases. The CDR3 totals 16 residues. The V gene's germline CDR1 is SGHNT and CDR2 YYREEE (reference sequence). The CDR3 DNA sequence: TGTGCCAGCAGCTTGGGTTTCGGGGGGAGTACCTACGAGCAGTACTTC. This translates into CASSLGFGGSTYEQYF.

Only a few counts were recorded for this clonotype. It may be a read error: a sequence one base away is much more abundant. CDR3 in amino acids: CANQDSMNTGAFF. The CDR3 coding sequence is TGTGCCAACCAGGACAGCATGAACACTGGAGCTTTCTTT. This chain connects TRBV28 to TRBJ1-1; a weak D match, TRBD1 (6 bases). The germline gives CDR1 MDHEN, CDR2 SYDVKM. This CDR3 spans 13 amino acids. Filled out from reference TRBV28 and TRBJ1-1, the complete variable domain reads DVKVTQSSRYLVKRTGEKVFLECVQDMDHENMFWYRQDPGLGLRLIYFSYDVKMKEKGDIPEGYSVSREKKERFSLILESASTNQTSMYLCANQDSMNTGAFFGQGTRLTVV.

The chain is built from TRBV20-1 and TRBJ2-1; 8 nucleotides agree with TRBD2. Looked up from germline, CDR1 is DFQATT and CDR2 is SNEGSKA (reference sequence). The CDR3 length is 15 residues. The J segment lost 9 bases and the V segment lost 5 bases, leaving 15 bases of the junction unmatched. The CDR3 coding sequence is TGCAGTGCTGGCCCCCCCCTAGCGGGCCCCAGTGAGCAGTTCTTC. It specifies CSAGPPLAGPSEQFF.

At least ten counts were recorded for this clonotype. The J gene is TRBJ2-3, the V gene TRBV4-3; TRBD2 matches 11 bases. CDR3 size: 16 residues. Trimming removed 0 bases from V and 5 bases from J; junction bases left unmatched: 4. Per germline, CDR1 LGHNA and CDR2 YSLEER. The CDR3 DNA sequence: TGCGCCAGCAGCCAAGATGGGCTAGCGGGGGGAGATACGCAGTATTTT. It yields the protein CASSQDGLAGGDTQYF.

This clonotype showed up many times. The chain has TRBV27 and TRBJ2-7; possible D gene TRBD1, 6 bases. Trimming took off 6 bases at V and 6 bases at J, with 15 bases between the two ends. The CDR3 is 13 residues long. Germline CDR1 is MNHEY and CDR2 is SMNVEV (reference sequence). This CDR3 is CASRTGQLGEQYF. The CDR3 DNA sequence: TGTGCCAGCAGGACTGGACAGTTGGGCGAGCAGTACTTC.

This clonotype was counted a few times. The chain combines TRBV5-6 with TRBJ2-1; 9 bases are a match to TRBD2. Trimming removed 4 bases from V and 2 bases from J; junction bases left unmatched: 19. The V gene's germline CDR1 is SGHDT and CDR2 YYEEEE. This CDR3 comprises 20 residues. Written as DNA, the CDR3 is TGTGCCAGCAGCGGGGGAGGGTGGACTAGCGACCCTCGCGCCTACAATGAGCAGTTCTTC. Its protein product is CASSGGGWTSDPRAYNEQFF.

Notes on this clonotype: A much larger clone lies a single base off, so this may be a read error. The V call is TRBV7-2, the J call TRBJ2-5; 13 nucleotides align to TRBD2. The CDR3 runs to 19 residues. CDR1 SGHTA and CDR2 FQGNSA come from the germline V gene. For the CDR3, the DNA is TGTGCCAGCAGCCCACCTAGAAGACTAGCGGGAGGCCCCGAAGAGGCCCAGTACTTC. Its protein product is CASSPPRRLAGGPEEAQYF.

The chain is built from TRBV19 and TRBJ1-2, with TRBD1 matching 8 bases. The CDR3 runs to 14 residues. Germline loops: CDR1 LNHDA, CDR2 SQIVND (reference sequence). J lost 4 bases, V lost 5 bases, and 6 bases had no gene match. The CDR3 coding sequence is TGTGCCAGTAGTGGGACAGGCAATATCTATGGCTACACCTTC. It encodes CASSGTGNIYGYTF.

This clonotype was seen ten or more times. The V gene is TRBV20-1, the J gene TRBJ2-7, with 8 positions matching TRBD1. CDR3 size: 12 residues. V lost 4 bases to trimming and J lost 7 bases; unmatched junction nucleotides: 6. Germline assignment: CDR1 DFQATT and CDR2 SNEGSKA (reference sequence). The CDR3 DNA reads TGCAGTGCTAATTTACAGGGGGAAGAGCAGTACTTC. Protein product: CSANLQGEEQYF.

The chain combines TRBV5-4 with TRBJ2-7, with D uncertain. The CDR3 contains 13 residues. Germline assignment: CDR1 SGHNT and CDR2 YYREEE (reference sequence). Trimming took off 3 bases at V and 4 bases at J, with 11 bases between the two ends. DNA for the CDR3: TGTGCCAGCAGCTCACGTCACACGTACGAGCAGTACTTC. Encoded protein: CASSSRHTYEQYF. The variable domain in full, completed from reference TRBV5-4 and TRBJ2-7, reads ETGVTQSPTHLIKTRGQQVTLRCSSQSGHNTVSWYQQALGQGPQFIFQYYREEENGRGNFPPRFSGLQFPNYSSELNVNALELDDSALYLCASSSRHTYEQYFGPGTRLTVT.

This clonotype was detected only once. The chain is built from TRBV19 and TRBJ2-1, with D perhaps being TRBD1 or TRBD2 (5 bases each). This CDR3 contains 15 residues. V was shortened by 3 bases and J by 2 bases, with 11 bases between the two germline ends. The V gene's germline CDR1 is LNHDA and CDR2 SQIVND (reference sequence). The DNA for the CDR3 is TGTGCCAGTAGTATCCCGGGGACCACCTACAATGAGCAGTTCTTC. This encodes CASSIPGTTYNEQFF.

This clonotype has a count of ten or more. This chain joins TRBV6-1 and TRBJ2-3; D possibly corresponds to TRBD1 (5 bases). Germline loops: CDR1 MNHNS, CDR2 SASEGT. This CDR3 contains 15 residues. The V gene lost 5 bases and the J gene lost 1 base, with 13 bases spanning the gap. The CDR3 bases are TGTGCCAGCAGTACCAGGGATTCGCGCACAGATACGCAGTATTTT. Its protein is CASSTRDSRTDTQYF.

At least ten counts were recorded for this clonotype. The rearrangement links TRBV7-2 to TRBJ2-5; 9 positions match TRBD2. The junction had 7 bases not matched to a gene; V was cut back by 1 base and J by 4 bases. CDR1 is SGHTA, CDR2 FQGNSA, per germline. This CDR3 region has 16 residues. Written as DNA, the CDR3 is TGTGCCAGCAGCTTAGTCCCTGCGGGAGGGCTAGAGACCCAGTACTTC. This codes for CASSLVPAGGLETQYF.

This clonotype was picked up many times. The chain joins TRBV7-9 to TRBJ2-3; 7 positions agree with TRBD2. Germline V gene data show CDR1 as SEHNR and CDR2 as FQNEAQ (reference sequence). The length of the CDR3 is 16 residues. Trimming took 1 base from V and 1 from J; bases not matched to a gene: 5. The CDR3 DNA reads as TGTGCCAGCAGCTTAGGGATAGCGGGCGGCACAGATACGCAGTATTTT. Protein: CASSLGIAGGTDTQYF.

This clonotype showed up many times. The chain employs TRBV28 and TRBJ1-5; D possibly corresponds to TRBD1 (5 bases). CDR1 and CDR2 (germline): MDHEN, SYDVKM. The V end was cut by 6 bases, the J end by 4 bases, with 7 bases between. The CDR3 is made up of 12 amino acids. CDR3 sequence reads: CASRSGNQPQHF. The CDR3 DNA sequence: TGTGCCAGCAGATCAGGGAATCAGCCCCAGCATTTT. The whole variable domain, filled in from reference TRBV28 and TRBJ1-5, reads DVKVTQSSRYLVKRTGEKVFLECVQDMDHENMFWYRQDPGLGLRLIYFSYDVKMKEKGDIPEGYSVSREKKERFSLILESASTNQTSMYLCASRSGNQPQHFGDGTRLSIL.

V and J are TRBV20-1 and TRBJ1-4; no reliable D call. The germline CDR1 and CDR2 sequences are DFQATT and SNEGSKA (reference sequence). The CDR3 totals 14 residues. V lost 5 bases and J lost 0, with 10 bases in between. CDR3 loop: CSAHWIATNEKLFF. CDR3 nucleotide sequence: TGCAGTGCTCATTGGATAGCAACTAATGAAAAACTGTTTTTT.

This clonotype was found a few times. The chain uses TRBV9 and TRBJ2-1; D uncertain. V lost 4 bases to trimming and J lost 10 bases, with 9 bases between them. The CDR3 loop spans 11 amino acids. Germline lookup yields CDR1 SGDLS and CDR2 YYNGEE. The CDR3 sequence: CASSTTEEQFF. The CDR3 nucleotides read TGTGCCAGCAGCACAACTGAGGAGCAGTTCTTC.

This clonotype was seen many times. The rearrangement uses TRBV28 and TRBJ1-5; D unclear. Germline assignment: CDR1 MDHEN and CDR2 SYDVKM. The CDR3 is made up of 12 amino acids. V lost 3 bases to trimming and J lost 15 bases, with 15 bases between them. The CDR3 is CASSFFGFLRHF. The CDR3 DNA follows: TGTGCCAGCAGTTTTTTTGGCTTTCTCCGGCATTTT.

This clonotype turned up a few times. The chain uses TRBV19 and TRBJ1-5, with a weak D call TRBD1 (5 bases). Germline V gives CDR1 LNHDA, CDR2 SQIVND (reference sequence). The germline V and J ends were trimmed by 5 bases and 0 bases, with 11 bases remaining between them. The CDR3 covers 15 residues. For the CDR3, the DNA is TGTGCCAGTAGTTATGGGGGATATAGCAATCAGCCCCAGCATTTT. Translation: CASSYGGYSNQPQHF.

This clonotype has a handful of counts. This chain uses TRBV10-3 with TRBJ2-4; possible D gene TRBD1, 5 bases. The CDR3 has 16 amino acids. CDR1 and CDR2 from the germline V gene are ENHRY and SYGVKD. With 0 bases removed from V and 2 bases from J, the gap between germline ends came to 11 bases. The CDR3 loop reads CAISESAGITKNIQYF. CDR3 DNA sequence: TGTGCCATCAGTGAGTCGGCAGGGATCACCAAAAACATTCAGTACTTC.

This clonotype was observed a handful of times. The chain has TRBV4-1 and TRBJ2-7; D may be TRBD1 or TRBD2 (6 bases each). The germline V and J ends were trimmed by 0 bases and 0 bases, with 21 bases remaining between them. The germline V gene encodes CDR1 MGHRA and CDR2 YSYEKL. The CDR3 has 19 amino acids. The CDR3 loop reads CASSQERGYPGTDSYEQYF. CDR3 coding DNA: TGCGCCAGCAGCCAAGAAAGGGGGTACCCCGGGACTGACTCCTACGAGCAGTACTTC.

In its sample, this clonotype was seen many times. The CDR3, as DNA: TGTGCCAGCAGTTCAACGGGACTCCAAGAGACCCAGTACTTC. This translates into CASSSTGLQETQYF. The chain recombines TRBV12-3 or TRBV12-4 with TRBJ2-5; maybe TRBD2 (6 bases). CDR3 length equals 14 residues. V was trimmed by 4 bases and J by 1 base, leaving 10 bases between them.

The chain recombines TRBV9 with TRBJ2-1; maybe TRBD2 (8 bases). Between the trimmed V and J ends, which lost 4 bases and 10 bases, there was a span of 21 bases. Per germline, CDR1 SGDLS and CDR2 YYNGEE. CDR3 length: 15 amino acids. This chain's CDR3 is CASSPGGGGGFEQFF. CDR3 nucleotide sequence: TGTGCCAGCAGCCCGGGAGGGGGAGGGGGCTTCGAGCAGTTCTTC.

This sequence joins TRBV6-2 or TRBV6-3 and TRBJ2-3, with D perhaps TRBD1 (5 bases). CDR1 and CDR2 (germline): MNHEY, SVGEGT. This CDR3 contains 16 residues. The V and J ends lost 2 bases and 4 bases respectively, with 16 bases between them. The CDR3 DNA is TGTGCCAGCAGTTACCCACAGGTGATTCAAGCAGATACGCAGTATTTT. Protein: CASSYPQVIQADTQYF.

This clonotype appeared many times. The chain carries TRBV2 and TRBJ2-7; D tentatively fits TRBD1 or TRBD2 (5 bases each). V lost 7 bases and J lost 3, with 16 bases in between. Germline V gene sequence: CDR1 SNHLY, CDR2 FYNNEI. This CDR3 contains 14 residues. CDR3: CASTAWDANYEQYF. CDR3 DNA sequence: TGTGCCAGCACCGCATGGGACGCAAACTACGAGCAGTACTTC.

Comment on this clonotype: A read error is likely, as this CDR3 ends without the conserved phenylalanine or tryptophan. V and J are TRBV7-2 and TRBJ2-3; D uncertain. This CDR3 has 13 amino acids. The V gene lost 0 bases and the J gene lost 8 bases, with 9 bases spanning the gap. Germline V gene sequence: CDR1 SGHTA, CDR2 FQGNSA. CDR3 amino acids: CASSLAPDGTQYS. CDR3 sequence (DNA): TGTGCCAGCAGCTTAGCCCCGGACGGTACGCAGTATTCT.